These 24 T cell receptor beta chains originate from one sample sequenced in a study of T cells in Graves' hyperthyroidism and ophthalmopathy (dated by TCRdb to between 2018 and 2021). Receptor amplification or capture employed multiplex PCR. The reads were generated on an Illumina HiSeq 2000. The TCR beta CDR3 regions were amplified from the RNA transcripts. The first round of RT-PCR for the TCR CDR3 was performed with the HTBI primer set and the Qiagen OneStep RT-PCR kit. TCRdb applied fastp at Q25 and MiXCR to the public reads, then kept only in-frame beta chains. CDR3 protein sequences are deduplicated, and each keeps its most common genes and DNA. The sample has hundreds of thousands of distinct CDR3 sequences on record, 35% to 40% of them singletons. Roughly 8.3% of the sample comes from the top ten. Sequencing was done on a sample of blood. The receptors come from a man aged 18 to 35 with Graves' hyperthyroidism.

This clonotype was seen only once. The chain uses TRBV12-3 or TRBV12-4 and TRBJ1-4; tentative D call: TRBD1 (6 bases). The V and J ends lost 3 bases and 7 bases respectively, with 9 bases between them. The CDR3 has 13 amino acids. In DNA form, the CDR3 reads TGTGCCAGCAGTTTTGCCAGGGGTGAAAAACTGTTTTTT. Its protein product is CASSFARGEKLFF.

CDR3 in DNA: TGTGCCAGTAGTACAGAACCCGGGACAGGGTTCTTTAACACTGAAGCTTTCTTT. This translates into CASSTEPGTGFFNTEAFF. The chain is built from TRBV19 and TRBJ1-1; 9 nucleotides align to TRBD1. The CDR3 spans 18 residues. V gave up 4 bases and J gave up 2 bases; unmatched junction bases: 14. CDR1 LNHDA and CDR2 SQIVND come from the germline V gene (reference sequence).

The rearrangement uses TRBV5-1 and TRBJ1-2, with D maybe TRBD1 (6 bases). The germline V gene has CDR1 SGHRS and CDR2 YFSETQ. The V and J ends lost 0 bases and 5 bases respectively, with 14 bases between them. This CDR3 is 15 amino acids long. CDR3: CASSLDRAYTYGYTF. CDR3 in DNA: TGCGCCAGCAGCTTGGACAGGGCATATACTTATGGCTACACCTTC.

The chain links TRBV2 to TRBJ2-7, with D perhaps assigned TRBD1 or TRBD2 (7 bases each). The CDR3 spans 15 residues. Germline V gene lookup returns CDR1 SNHLY and CDR2 FYNNEI. V was clipped by 6 bases and J by 1 base, with 16 bases between them. The CDR3 DNA follows: TGTGCCAGCAGGGGGGGGACAGCTTTATCCTACGAGCAGTACTTC. It encodes CASRGGTALSYEQYF. The variable domain in full, completed from reference TRBV2 and TRBJ2-7, reads EPEVTQTPSHQVTQMGQEVILRCVPISNHLYFYWYRQILGQKVEFLVSFYNNEISEKSEIFDDQFSVERPDGSNFTLKIRSTKLEDSAMYFCASRGGTALSYEQYFGPGTRLTVT.

The chain couples TRBV7-2 to TRBJ1-5; unclear D gene. The CDR3 sequence is 16 residues long. The germline V and J ends were trimmed by 5 bases and 0 bases, with 14 bases remaining between them. Germline V gene lookup returns CDR1 SGHTA and CDR2 FQGNSA. The CDR3 spells CASSPPLAYSNQPQHF. The CDR3 DNA sequence: TGTGCCAGCAGCCCCCCTCTCGCCTATAGCAATCAGCCCCAGCATTTT.

The V gene is TRBV5-8, the J gene TRBJ2-7; the D call may be TRBD1 or TRBD2 (7 bases each). Germline CDR1 is SGHTS and CDR2 is YDEGEE. The CDR3 totals 14 residues. Trimming shortened V by 3 bases and J by 3 bases, and 13 bases separated the two germline ends. The CDR3 DNA reads as TGTGCCAGCAGCTGGGGGGGACAGTACTACGAGCAGTACTTC. It encodes CASSWGGQYYEQYF.

This clonotype was seen repeatedly, ten times or more. This chain joins TRBV5-1 and TRBJ2-7, with TRBD1 as a possible D gene (6 bases). Trimming stripped 4 bases from V and 3 bases from J, with 14 bases between. CDR3 length: 14 amino acids. CDR1 is SGHRS, CDR2 YFSETQ, per germline. The DNA of the CDR3 is TGCGCCAGCAGCCTCACAGGGAAGGGCTACGAGCAGTACTTC. Amino acid sequence: CASSLTGKGYEQYF.

This clonotype was seen a handful of times. This sequence joins TRBV4-1 and TRBJ1-1; D is ambiguous. The CDR3 is 12 residues long. Between the trimmed V and J ends, which lost 5 bases and 6 bases, there was a span of 10 bases. The germline V gene encodes CDR1 MGHRA and CDR2 YSYEKL. CDR3 sequence (DNA): TGCGCCAGCAGCGAGGGTGCCGCTGAAGCTTTCTTT. This translates into CASSEGAAEAFF.

The chain is built from TRBV6-1 and TRBJ2-7, with TRBD1 as a possible D gene (6 bases). The length of the CDR3 is 13 residues. The V end was cut by 6 bases, the J end by 8 bases, with 17 bases between. CDR1 is MNHNS and CDR2 is SASEGT in the germline V gene. The CDR3: CASRNGRGSKQYF. CDR3 coding DNA: TGTGCCAGCAGAAACGGCAGGGGATCAAAGCAGTACTTC.

V usage is TRBV25-1 and J usage is TRBJ2-5; possibly TRBD2 for D (7 bases). The V gene's germline CDR1 is MGHDK and CDR2 SYGVNS. The CDR3 has 14 residues. V lost 6 bases, J lost 4 bases, and 15 bases lay in between. DNA of the CDR3: TGTGCCAGCAGAGGGGGGGTCGAGGGAGAGACCCAGTACTTC. Its protein product is CASRGGVEGETQYF.

This clonotype was picked up a small number of times. The chain is built from TRBV7-9 and TRBJ2-7; D might be TRBD1 or TRBD2, each matching 5 bases. V lost 5 bases, J lost 0 bases, and 11 bases lay in between. CDR3 length: 14 amino acids. Germline-derived CDR1 and CDR2 are SEHNR and FQNEAQ (reference sequence). Here the CDR3 reads CASSQGTFSYEQYF. In DNA form, the CDR3 reads TGTGCCAGCAGCCAAGGGACGTTCTCCTACGAGCAGTACTTC.

This clonotype has only a few counts. The J gene is TRBJ2-2, the V gene TRBV7-3; D gene ambiguous. CDR1 and CDR2 (germline): SGHTA, FQGTGA. The V end was cut by 4 bases, the J end by 8 bases, with 8 bases between. The CDR3 runs 12 residues. The CDR3 sequence: CASSYTGGELFF. CDR3 nucleotides: TGTGCCAGCAGCTATACCGGAGGGGAGCTGTTTTTT.

This clonotype came up many times. The V and J genes are TRBV7-9 and TRBJ2-2; D possibly uses TRBD1 or TRBD2 (6 bases each). V dropped 4 bases and J dropped 9 bases, with 12 bases sitting between them. From germline, CDR1 is SEHNR and CDR2 FQNEAQ (reference sequence). The CDR3 covers 13 residues. The CDR3 coding sequence is TGTGCCAGCAGCTCGGGGGCGAGGCGGGAGCTGTTTTTT. Translating gives CASSSGARRELFF.

In the case of this clonotype: One base away lies a much larger clone, so this may be a sequencing read error. CDR3 in amino acids: CASSMPQGVLYF. In nucleotides, the CDR3 is TGCGCCAGCAGCATGCCGCAGGGTGTCCTATATTTT. This rearrangement joins TRBV5-1 to TRBJ1-3; perhaps TRBD1 as D (5 bases). The CDR3 has 12 residues. The germline V and J ends were trimmed by 4 bases and 14 bases, with 16 bases remaining between them. Germline V gene lookup returns CDR1 SGHRS and CDR2 YFSETQ.

This clonotype occurred many times. The rearrangement joins TRBV20-1 to TRBJ1-1; D is possibly TRBD1 (5 bases). The CDR3 consists of 12 residues. The V end was cut by 7 bases, the J end by 5 bases, with 14 bases between. Germline V gene data show CDR1 as DFQATT and CDR2 as SNEGSKA (reference sequence). The CDR3 protein is CSGLGQGTEAFF. CDR3 sequence (DNA): TGCAGTGGTCTCGGGCAGGGTACTGAAGCTTTCTTT.

The gene calls are TRBV29-1 and TRBJ2-7; TRBD2 agrees at 11 bases. CDR1 and CDR2 from the germline V gene are SQVTM and ANQGSEA. Germline trimming cut 4 bases from V and 4 bases from J; bases unmatched to any gene: 12. The CDR3 spans 16 residues. Written as DNA, the CDR3 is TGCAGCGTTGTGGCCCCTTCCACTAGCGGGGGATACGAGCAGTACTTC. Its translation: CSVVAPSTSGGYEQYF.

The CDR3 spells CASSQEIYYEQYF. CDR3 DNA sequence: TGTGCCAGCAGCCAAGAGATATACTACGAGCAGTACTTC. The chain is built from TRBV25-1 and TRBJ2-7; the D is unclear. The CDR3 spans 13 residues. Deletions cut 6 bases from V and 3 bases from J, with 12 bases between. Germline loops: CDR1 MGHDK, CDR2 SYGVNS.

The chain has TRBV7-9 and TRBJ2-7, with 11 bases that match TRBD2. CDR3 length: 16 residues. Germline lookup yields CDR1 SEHNR and CDR2 FQNEAQ (reference sequence). The V segment lost 6 bases and the J segment 0 bases; nucleotides outside the gene matches: 7. The CDR3 reads CASSRTSGGRSYEQYF. The CDR3 DNA is TGTGCCAGCAGTCGAACTAGCGGGGGCCGCTCCTACGAGCAGTACTTC.

This clonotype occurred many times. The chain links TRBV15 to TRBJ1-5; no firm D call. The CDR3 runs 15 residues. Trimming took 1 base from V and 2 from J, leaving 9 bases between them. Germline-derived CDR1 and CDR2 are LNHNV and YYDKDF (reference sequence). The DNA of the CDR3 is TGTGCCACCAGCAGAGTAACAGCGGGCAATCAGCCCCAGCATTTT. It specifies CATSRVTAGNQPQHF.

The chain joins TRBV20-1 to TRBJ1-2, with a possible D match to TRBD1 (5 bases). CDR3 length: 14 residues. Trimming removed 0 bases from V and 4 bases from J, with 12 bases in between. The V gene's germline CDR1 is DFQATT and CDR2 SNEGSKA (reference sequence). The CDR3 region has the DNA TGCAGTGCTAGAGATCCAAGGGGCATCTATGGCTACACCTTC. Amino acids: CSARDPRGIYGYTF.

The chain recombines TRBV6-2 or TRBV6-3 with TRBJ2-7, with 7 positions matching TRBD1. Germline loops: CDR1 MNHEY, CDR2 SVGEGT. V was pared by 5 bases and J by 2 bases, with 6 bases of the junction left unmatched. This CDR3 is built from 14 residues. CDR3 protein: CASSTLGQTYEQYF. The CDR3 nucleotides are TGTGCCAGCAGTACCCTGGGACAGACCTACGAGCAGTACTTC.

The chain carries TRBV20-1 and TRBJ2-7, with 7 bases matching TRBD2. The V gene end was trimmed by 2 bases and the J gene end by 3 bases; junction bases not matched to a gene: 10. The CDR3 is made up of 15 amino acids. The germline CDR1 and CDR2 sequences are DFQATT and SNEGSKA (reference sequence). The CDR3 loop is CSARPFSGDYYEQYF. The DNA of the CDR3 is TGCAGTGCTAGACCCTTCAGCGGGGACTACTACGAGCAGTACTTC.

V and J are TRBV4-1 and TRBJ1-5; D not certain. The CDR3 is made up of 18 amino acids. Trimming removed 4 bases at V and 5 bases at J, with 24 bases between. Germline V CDR1 and CDR2: MGHRA, YSYEKL. The CDR3 loop reads CASSPSFSLDVFDQPQHF. The CDR3 DNA sequence: TGCGCCAGCAGCCCCTCATTTAGCCTGGACGTTTTTGATCAGCCCCAGCATTTT.

The V and J genes are TRBV9 and TRBJ1-1; D may be TRBD1 (5 bases). CDR1 and CDR2 from the germline V gene are SGDLS and YYNGEE. The CDR3 covers 14 residues. Trimming shortened V by 7 bases and J by 7 bases, and 20 bases separated the two germline ends. CDR3 loop: CASSPGGGTYEAFF. The DNA for the CDR3 is TGTGCCAGCTCACCCGGCGGGGGAACTTATGAAGCTTTCTTT.